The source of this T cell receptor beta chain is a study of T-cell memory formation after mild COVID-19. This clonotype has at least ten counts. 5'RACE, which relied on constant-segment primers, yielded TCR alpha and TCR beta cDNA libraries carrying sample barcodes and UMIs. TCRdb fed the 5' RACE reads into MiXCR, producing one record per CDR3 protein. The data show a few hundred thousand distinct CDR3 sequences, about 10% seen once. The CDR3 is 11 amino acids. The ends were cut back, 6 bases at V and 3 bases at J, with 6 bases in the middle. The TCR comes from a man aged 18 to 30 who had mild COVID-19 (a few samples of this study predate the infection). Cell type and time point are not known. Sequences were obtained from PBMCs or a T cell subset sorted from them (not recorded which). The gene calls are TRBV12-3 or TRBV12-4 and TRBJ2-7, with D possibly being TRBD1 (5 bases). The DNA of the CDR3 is TGTGCCAGCAGCCAGGGCTACGAGCAGTACTTC. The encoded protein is CASSQGYEQYF.